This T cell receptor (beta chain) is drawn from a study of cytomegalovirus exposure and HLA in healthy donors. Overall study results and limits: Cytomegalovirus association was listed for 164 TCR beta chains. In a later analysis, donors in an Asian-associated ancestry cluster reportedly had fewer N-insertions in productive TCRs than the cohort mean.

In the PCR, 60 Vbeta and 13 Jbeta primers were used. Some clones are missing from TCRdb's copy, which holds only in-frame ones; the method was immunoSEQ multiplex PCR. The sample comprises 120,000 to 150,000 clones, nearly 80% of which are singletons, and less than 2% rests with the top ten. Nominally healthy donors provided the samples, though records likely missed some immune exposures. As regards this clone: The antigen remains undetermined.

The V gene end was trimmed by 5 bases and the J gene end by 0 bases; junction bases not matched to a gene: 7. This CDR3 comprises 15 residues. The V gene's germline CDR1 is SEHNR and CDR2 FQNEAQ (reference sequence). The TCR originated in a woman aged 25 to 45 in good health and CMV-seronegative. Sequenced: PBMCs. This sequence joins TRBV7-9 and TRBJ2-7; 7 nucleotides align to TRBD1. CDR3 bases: TGTGCCAGCAGCCCCATCGGACAGGCCTCCTACGAGCAGTACTTC. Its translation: CASSPIGQASYEQYF.